This is a list of T cell receptor beta chains from one sample in a study of spatial heterogeneity in lung cancer. MiXCR, applied by TCRdb to the 5' RACE reads, yields one record per CDR3 protein. The data contain 9,500 to 12,000 distinct CDR3 sequences, approximately 6.3% of them singletons. Here the sequenced sample was PBMCs, taken at surgery. The receptors were gathered from a male donor with early-stage non-small cell lung cancer. CDR3s include the opening cysteine and the closing phenylalanine or tryptophan. D genes are given only for firm matches. Where a row states a size, it is once, few, many or the class of an expanded clone; other rows omit it.

cdr3_aa | cdr3_nt | clone_size | d_call | cdr3_length | j_call | v_call
CASSQDPRGYNEQFF | TGTGCCAGCAGCCAAGATCCCAGGGGCTACAATGAGCAGTTCTTC | many | - | 15 | TRBJ2-1 | TRBV3-1
CASSSWHQGGLTGELFF | TGTGCCAGCAGCTCGTGGCATCAGGGGGGCCTCACCGGGGAGCTGTTTTTT | many | - | 17 | TRBJ2-2 | TRBV7-2
CASSGSGTGTGLMAQLFF | TGTGCCAGCAGTGGGTCCGGGACAGGGACAGGGTTAATGGCGCAACTGTTTTTT | many | TRBD1 | 18 | TRBJ1-4 | TRBV2
CASSQGRGHAEAFF | TGTGCCAGCAGCCAAGGGAGGGGGCACGCTGAAGCTTTCTTT | - | TRBD1 | 14 | TRBJ1-1 | TRBV3-1
CASSFRTMNTEAFF | TGTGCCAGCAGTTTCCGGACGATGAACACTGAAGCTTTCTTT | - | - | 14 | TRBJ1-1 | TRBV12-3/TRBV12-4
CASRFRPGDGKNIQYF | TGTGCCAGCAGATTTCGACCCGGGGATGGCAAAAACATTCAGTACTTC | - | - | 16 | TRBJ2-4 | TRBV6-6
CASKRANTEAFF | TGTGCCAGCAAACGAGCGAACACTGAAGCTTTCTTT | - | - | 12 | TRBJ1-1 | TRBV3-1
CASSQGVSDTQYF | TGCGCCAGCAGCCAAGGCGTTAGCGATACGCAGTATTTT | many | - | 13 | TRBJ2-3 | TRBV4-1
CASSQEGGAYNEQFF | TGCGCCAGCAGCCAAGAGGGAGGGGCCTACAATGAGCAGTTCTTC | few | TRBD2 | 15 | TRBJ2-1 | TRBV4-3
CASSPPFIEENTEAFF | TGTGCCAGCTCACCACCTTTTATAGAAGAGAACACTGAAGCTTTCTTT | many | - | 16 | TRBJ1-1 | TRBV18
CASSLGLHYEQYF | TGTGCCAGCAGTTTAGGACTACACTACGAGCAGTACTTC | many | - | 13 | TRBJ2-7 | TRBV27
CSARDREDANYGYTF | TGCAGTGCTAGGGACAGGGAGGACGCGAACTATGGCTACACCTTC | - | TRBD1 | 15 | TRBJ1-2 | TRBV20-1
CASRGLAGGASTDTQYF | TGTGCCAGCAGAGGACTAGCGGGAGGAGCTAGCACAGATACGCAGTATTTT | many | TRBD2 | 17 | TRBJ2-3 | TRBV6-5
CSASVREAGTDTQYF | TGCAGTGCTAGTGTGAGGGAAGCCGGCACAGATACGCAGTATTTT | many | - | 15 | TRBJ2-3 | TRBV20-1
CASREGFTETQYF | TGTGCCAGCAGAGAGGGATTCACGGAGACCCAGTACTTC | medium-sized | - | 13 | TRBJ2-5 | TRBV6-2/TRBV6-3
CASSVVGPRDEQYF | TGTGCCAGCAGTGTTGTGGGTCCGAGGGACGAGCAGTACTTC | medium-sized | - | 14 | TRBJ2-7 | TRBV25-1
CASSLRVGGEQYF | TGTGCCAGCAGTTTAAGGGTTGGGGGCGAGCAGTACTTC | many | - | 13 | TRBJ2-7 | TRBV12-3/TRBV12-4
CASSLGPGGLDEQYF | TGTGCCAGCAGCTTAGGGCCAGGGGGCTTAGACGAGCAGTACTTC | many | TRBD1 | 15 | TRBJ2-7 | TRBV11-2
CASSQFSGIAIGGTIYF | TGTGCCAGCAGCCAATTTTCAGGGATCGCGATCGGGGGCACCATATATTTT | once | - | 17 | TRBJ1-3 | TRBV14
CASSSWGRGSYNEQFF | TGTGCCAGCAGCTCATGGGGCCGCGGCTCCTACAATGAGCAGTTCTTC | - | - | 16 | TRBJ2-1 | TRBV5-6
CASSEQQETTDTQYF | TGTGCCAGCAGTGAACAACAGGAGACCACAGATACGCAGTATTTT | many | - | 15 | TRBJ2-3 | TRBV6-1
CASSPGDGNQPQHF | TGTGCCAGCTCACCAGGGGATGGCAATCAGCCCCAGCATTTT | - | - | 14 | TRBJ1-5 | TRBV18
CASSLGLDPYEQYF | TGCGCCAGCAGCTTGGGACTAGATCCCTACGAGCAGTACTTC | few | - | 14 | TRBJ2-7 | TRBV5-1
CASSQDWTDTGELFF | TGTGCCAGCAGCCAAGACTGGACCGACACCGGGGAGCTGTTTTTT | few | - | 15 | TRBJ2-2 | TRBV4-2
CASSGTQGDEQYF | TGTGCCAGCAGCGGCACCCAGGGCGACGAGCAGTACTTC | - | - | 13 | TRBJ2-7 | TRBV5-6
CASSFQRLAGYTGELFF | TGTGCCAGCAGTTTCCAACGACTAGCGGGATACACCGGGGAGCTGTTTTTT | many | TRBD2 | 17 | TRBJ2-2 | TRBV28
CASSLAWNEQFF | TGCGCCAGCAGCTTGGCCTGGAATGAGCAGTTCTTC | - | - | 12 | TRBJ2-1 | TRBV5-1
CASSSVKTTGGPNTGEQFF | TGCGCCAGCAGCTCGGTGAAGACGACAGGGGGCCCGAATACGGGTGAGCAGTTCTTC | many | TRBD1 | 19 | TRBJ2-1 | TRBV5-1
CASSLPPQSYYGYTF | TGTGCCAGCAGCTTGCCGCCGCAGTCTTACTATGGCTACACCTTC | many | - | 15 | TRBJ1-2 | TRBV7-2
CASSLSSPVQYF | TGTGCCAGCAGTTTATCTAGCCCGGTGCAGTACTTC | few | - | 12 | TRBJ2-7 | TRBV12-3/TRBV12-4
CASSSGGAETQYF | TGCGCCAGCAGCTCCGGGGGCGCAGAGACCCAGTACTTC | few | - | 13 | TRBJ2-5 | TRBV5-1
CASSLRTGNSNQPQHF | TGTGCCAGCAGTCTCCGGACTGGAAATAGCAATCAGCCCCAGCATTTT | many | - | 16 | TRBJ1-5 | TRBV6-2/TRBV6-3
CSARTSQGLTLEQFF | TGCAGTGCTAGAACCTCACAGGGACTGACCCTTGAGCAGTTCTTC | - | - | 15 | TRBJ2-1 | TRBV20-1
CASSPWGSPSYEQYF | TGTGCCAGCAGCCCCTGGGGCAGCCCATCCTACGAGCAGTACTTC | many | - | 15 | TRBJ2-7 | TRBV7-8
CASSLGATNEKLFF | TGCGCCAGCAGCTTGGGGGCAACTAATGAAAAACTGTTTTTT | few | - | 14 | TRBJ1-4 | TRBV5-1
CASSLSGHEQFF | TGTGCCAGCAGTTTGAGCGGCCATGAGCAGTTCTTC | few | - | 12 | TRBJ2-1 | TRBV12-3/TRBV12-4
CASRTDRGTSGSTEQFF | TGTGCCAGCAGAACCGACAGGGGGACTAGCGGGAGCACTGAGCAGTTCTTC | many | TRBD2 | 17 | TRBJ2-1 | TRBV28
CASSHGTGSYEQYF | TGCGCCAGCAGCCATGGCACAGGGAGTTACGAGCAGTACTTC | few | - | 14 | TRBJ2-7 | TRBV4-1
CASSFNRGRETQYF | TGTGCCAGCAGCTTTAACAGGGGGCGAGAGACCCAGTACTTC | few | TRBD1 | 14 | TRBJ2-5 | TRBV7-2
CASSLGTGDTEAFF | TGTGCCAGCAGTTTGGGGACAGGGGACACTGAAGCTTTCTTT | few | TRBD1 | 14 | TRBJ1-1 | TRBV12-3/TRBV12-4
CTSSPGLAISLWQFF | TGCACCAGCAGCCCAGGACTAGCGATCTCCCTATGGCAGTTCTTC | many | - | 15 | TRBJ2-1 | TRBV1
CASSERGHNEQFF | TGTGCCAGCAGTGAAAGGGGGCACAATGAGCAGTTCTTC | medium-sized | TRBD1 | 13 | TRBJ2-1 | TRBV6-4
CASSPGWGKAFF | TGTGCCAGCTCACCCGGATGGGGAAAAGCTTTCTTT | few | - | 12 | TRBJ1-1 | TRBV18
CASSPPSRPEKLFF | TGTGCCAGCAGCCCTCCAAGCCGCCCCGAAAAACTGTTTTTT | medium-sized | - | 14 | TRBJ1-4 | TRBV28
CASSYRSGTSKNIQYF | TGTGCCAGCAGTTACAGGAGCGGGACTTCCAAAAACATTCAGTACTTC | - | TRBD2 | 16 | TRBJ2-4 | TRBV6-5
CASSFIPRDSYEQYF | TGCGCCAGCAGCTTTATTCCTCGGGACAGCTACGAGCAGTACTTC | many | TRBD1 | 15 | TRBJ2-7 | TRBV5-1
CASSQDERRNIYNEQFF | TGTGCCAGCAGCCAAGATGAACGAAGGAACATCTACAATGAGCAGTTCTTC | medium-sized | - | 17 | TRBJ2-1 | TRBV3-1
CASSIYGTAAYEQYF | TGTGCCAGCAGCATCTATGGGACTGCAGCCTACGAGCAGTACTTC | many | - | 15 | TRBJ2-7 | TRBV7-9
CSASWAAETQYF | TGCAGTGCTAGCTGGGCCGCTGAGACCCAGTACTTC | many | - | 12 | TRBJ2-5 | TRBV20-1
CAEAPRGLGLGEQYF | TGCGCCGAGGCACCGCGGGGGCTGGGTTTGGGCGAGCAGTACTTC | medium-sized | - | 15 | TRBJ2-7 | TRBV5-1
CASSQHRLVSGNEQFF | TGCGCCAGCAGCCAACATCGGCTAGTTAGTGGCAATGAGCAGTTCTTC | large | - | 16 | TRBJ2-1 | TRBV4-3
CSARYALGGLPGELFF | TGCAGTGCTAGATACGCCCTAGGAGGGCTTCCCGGGGAGCTGTTTTTT | many | - | 16 | TRBJ2-2 | TRBV20-1
CASSLDGDAYGYTF | TGTGCCAGCAGCTTGGACGGAGATGCATATGGCTACACCTTC | many | - | 14 | TRBJ1-2 | TRBV12-3/TRBV12-4
CSAREAGAEENSPLHF | TGCAGTGCTAGAGAAGCAGGGGCCGAGGAAAATTCACCCCTCCACTTT | - | - | 16 | TRBJ1-6 | TRBV20-1
CASSHDRGNSSLHF | TGTGCCAGCAGTCACGACAGGGGTAATTCATCCCTCCACTTT | few | TRBD1 | 14 | TRBJ1-6 | TRBV3-1
CASRKIGQGYNEQFF | TGTGCCAGCAGAAAGATCGGACAGGGCTACAATGAGCAGTTCTTC | - | TRBD1 | 15 | TRBJ2-1 | TRBV6-2/TRBV6-3
CASSLGGLAETQYF | TGTGCCAGCAGTTTAGGGGGACTAGCGGAGACCCAGTACTTC | many | TRBD2 | 14 | TRBJ2-5 | TRBV12-3/TRBV12-4